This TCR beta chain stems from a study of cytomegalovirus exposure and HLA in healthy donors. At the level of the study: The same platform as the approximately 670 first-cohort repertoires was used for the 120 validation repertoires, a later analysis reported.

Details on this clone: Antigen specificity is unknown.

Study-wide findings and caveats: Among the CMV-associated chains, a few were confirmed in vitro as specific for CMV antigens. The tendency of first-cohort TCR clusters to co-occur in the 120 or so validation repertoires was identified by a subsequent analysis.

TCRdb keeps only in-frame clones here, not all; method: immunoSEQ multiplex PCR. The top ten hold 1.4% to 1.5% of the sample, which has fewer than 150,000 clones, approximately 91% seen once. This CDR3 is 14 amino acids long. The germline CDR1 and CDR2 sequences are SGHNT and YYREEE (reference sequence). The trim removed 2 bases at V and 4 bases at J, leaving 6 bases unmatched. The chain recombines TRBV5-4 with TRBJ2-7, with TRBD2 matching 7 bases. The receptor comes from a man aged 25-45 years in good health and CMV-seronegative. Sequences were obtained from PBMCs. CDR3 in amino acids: CASSLSRESYEQYF. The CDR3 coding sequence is TGTGCCAGCAGCTTATCGCGGGAGTCGTACGAGCAGTACTTC.